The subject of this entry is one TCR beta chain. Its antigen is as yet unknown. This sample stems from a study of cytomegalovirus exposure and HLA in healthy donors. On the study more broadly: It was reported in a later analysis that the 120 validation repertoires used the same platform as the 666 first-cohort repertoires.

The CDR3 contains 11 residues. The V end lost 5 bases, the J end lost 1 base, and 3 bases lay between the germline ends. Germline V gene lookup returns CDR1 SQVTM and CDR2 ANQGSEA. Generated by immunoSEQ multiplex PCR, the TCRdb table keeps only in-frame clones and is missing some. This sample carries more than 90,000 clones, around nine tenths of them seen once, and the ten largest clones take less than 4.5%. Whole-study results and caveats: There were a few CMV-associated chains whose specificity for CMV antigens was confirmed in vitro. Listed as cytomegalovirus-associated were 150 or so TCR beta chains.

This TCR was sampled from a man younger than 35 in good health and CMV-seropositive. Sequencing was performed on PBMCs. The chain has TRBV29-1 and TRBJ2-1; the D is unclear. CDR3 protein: CSVLSYNEQFF. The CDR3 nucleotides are TGCAGCGTTCTTTCCTACAATGAGCAGTTCTTC.